These 14 T cell receptor beta chains came from one sample sequenced in a study of T cells in Graves' hyperthyroidism and ophthalmopathy. TCR beta CDR3 sequences were amplified from RNA transcripts. Using the HTBI primer set, a first-round RT-PCR was run on the TCR CDR3. TCRdb processed the multiplex PCR reads anew with MiXCR; each CDR3 protein has one entry. Of more than 45,000 distinct CDR3 sequences in the sample, 49% were seen once. Input material: blood. Source of these receptors: a woman aged 25 to 39 with Graves' ophthalmopathy.

The gene calls are TRBV19 and TRBJ2-2; 11 bases are shared with TRBD1. Per the germline V gene, CDR1 is LNHDA and CDR2 is SQIVND (reference sequence). The CDR3 is made up of 16 amino acids. Trimming cost V 7 bases and J 6 bases; bases outside gene matches: 10. The CDR3 protein is CASTARGQGAAGELFF. For the CDR3, the DNA is TGTGCCAGTACCGCGAGAGGACAGGGGGCGGCCGGGGAGCTGTTTTTT.

This clonotype was detected many times. The chain links TRBV28 to TRBJ1-2; no clear D gene. The germline gives CDR1 MDHEN, CDR2 SYDVKM. The CDR3 covers 14 residues. V was clipped by 0 bases and J by 4 bases, with 9 bases between them. The CDR3 sequence: CASSLWVGPYGYTF. CDR3 DNA sequence: TGTGCCAGCAGTTTATGGGTCGGACCCTATGGCTACACCTTC.

This clonotype was recorded at least ten times. The V call is TRBV28, the J call TRBJ1-2; D uncertain. This CDR3 comprises 14 residues. V was clipped by 3 bases and J by 2 bases, with 10 bases between them. The germline V gene has CDR1 MDHEN and CDR2 SYDVKM. In DNA form, the CDR3 reads TGTGCCAGCAGTTTCGATGGCATAAACTATGGCTACACCTTC. This codes for CASSFDGINYGYTF.

V is TRBV10-3 and J is TRBJ2-7; 10 bases are shared with TRBD2. The CDR3 sequence is 15 residues long. V trimming: 7 bases; J trimming: 4 bases; junction bases outside the gene matches: 10. Looked up from germline, CDR1 is ENHRY and CDR2 is SYGVKD. The CDR3: CAITNPGLAEYEQYF. The DNA of the CDR3 is TGTGCCATCACGAACCCCGGACTAGCGGAATACGAGCAGTACTTC.

This clonotype was observed at least ten times. The J gene is TRBJ1-3, the V gene TRBV20-1; 8 bases line up with TRBD1. Germline V CDR1 and CDR2: DFQATT, SNEGSKA (reference sequence). Trimming took 7 bases from V and 1 from J; bases not matched to a gene: 6. The CDR3 is made up of 14 amino acids. The CDR3 DNA reads as TGCAGTGTCCCGGACAGGGCGTCTGGAAACACCATATATTTT. Encoded protein: CSVPDRASGNTIYF.

The table lists this clonotype with a few counts. Mismatch with germline at one junction end may stem from a read error. The CDR3 here is CASSITRDRIGGNQPEHF. CDR3 in DNA: TGTGCCAGTAGCATAACTCGGGACAGGATTGGGGGCAATCAGCCCGAGCATTTT. The gene calls are TRBV19 and TRBJ1-5; 8 bases map to TRBD1. Germline lookup yields CDR1 LNHDA and CDR2 SQIVND (reference sequence). The length of the CDR3 is 18 residues. The complete variable domain, with remaining parts taken from reference TRBV19 and TRBJ1-5, reads DGGITQSPKYLFRKEGQNVTLSCEQNLNHDAMYWYRQDPGQGLRLIYYSQIVNDFQKGDIAEGYSVSREKKESFPLTVTSAQKNPTAFYLCASSITRDRIGGNQPEHFGDGTRLSIL.

This clonotype was recorded once. One junction end does not reproduce the germline sequence, and a read error may be involved. This chain joins TRBV5-1 and TRBJ2-1, with TRBD2 matching 8 bases. This CDR3 is 16 amino acids long. The germline CDR1 and CDR2 sequences are SGHRS and YFSETQ. The CDR3 DNA is TGCGCCAGCACCTTGGGAGGGGCGGGAGGTGGGCATGAGCAGTTCTTC. It codes for CASTLGGAGGGHEQFF.

The chain joins TRBV10-2 to TRBJ1-6, with a possible D match to TRBD1 (5 bases). V was cut by 3 bases and J by 5 bases, with 8 bases left in between. The CDR3 spans 14 residues. CDR1 and CDR2 (germline): WSHSY, SAAADI. CDR3: CASSDWTNNSPLHF. The CDR3 nucleotides are TGCGCCAGCAGTGATTGGACAAATAATTCACCCCTCCACTTT.

This clonotype was seen at least ten times. The chain links TRBV4-1 to TRBJ2-7; D is unresolved. There are 14 residues in the CDR3. The V gene's germline CDR1 is MGHRA and CDR2 YSYEKL. V gave up 5 bases and J gave up 5 bases, with 16 bases separating them. CDR3 DNA: TGCGCCAGCAGCGCCCGGACCGAGAAGAACGAGCAGTACTTC. Encoded protein: CASSARTEKNEQYF.

The gene calls are TRBV5-1 and TRBJ2-3; the D call may be TRBD1 or TRBD2 (5 bases each). Germline loops: CDR1 SGHRS, CDR2 YFSETQ. The CDR3 length is 13 residues. V was pared by 3 bases and J by 7 bases, with 12 bases between. The CDR3 is CASSSGDLNTQYF. The CDR3 DNA follows: TGCGCCAGCAGCTCCGGGGACCTCAATACGCAGTATTTT.

Many counts were recorded for this clonotype. V gene TRBV11-2 combines with J gene TRBJ2-7, with D perhaps given as TRBD1 or TRBD2 (5 bases each). Germline CDR1 and CDR2: SGHAT and FQNNGV. This CDR3 has 15 residues. V was pared by 3 bases and J by 2 bases, with 14 bases between. CDR3: CASSFRGGGTYEQYF. DNA of the CDR3: TGTGCCAGCAGCTTCCGTGGGGGTGGCACCTACGAGCAGTACTTC.

Turning to this clonotype: The conserved closing phenylalanine or tryptophan is absent in this CDR3, likely reflecting a read error. No DNA is shown, since the ends of the CDR3 on it are uncertain; the CDR3 is the one TCRdb lists. The chain has TRBV9 and TRBJ2-5; the DNA was not compared with TRBD2, the D call given in the table. Germline values: CDR1 SGDLS, CDR2 YYNGEE. A total of 9 residues make up the CDR3, ends included. CDR3 residues: CASSSSPGI.

As for this clonotype: A much larger clonotype is one base distant, so this may be a read error. The CDR3 end shows no conserved phenylalanine or tryptophan, and so a read error is likely. The limits of the CDR3 on the DNA are not certain, so only TCRdb's listed CDR3 is given. V is TRBV7-9 and J is TRBJ2-5. Germline V CDR1 and CDR2: SEHNR, FQNEAQ (reference sequence). The CDR3 is 13 residues long, ends included. This CDR3 reads CASSFGLQETRYL.

In this sample, this clonotype turned up many times. This chain joins TRBV5-1 and TRBJ2-1; D might be TRBD1 or TRBD2, each matching 5 bases. The CDR3 spans 14 residues. V gave up 3 bases and J gave up 7 bases, with 14 bases separating them. From germline, CDR1 is SGHRS and CDR2 YFSETQ. The CDR3 coding sequence is TGCGCCAGCAGCTCGGGGCAGTTTGGAAATGAGCAGTTCTTC. As protein: CASSSGQFGNEQFF.